This paragraph reports one T cell receptor (beta chain). The entry originates in a study of human versus mouse CDR3 diversity and MHC coevolution. On the study more broadly: Samples had between roughly 5.5 x 10^6 and 1.8 x 10^7 valid reads.

This CDR3 is 14 amino acids long. Trimming shortened V by 2 bases and J by 4 bases, and 11 bases separated the two germline ends. The germline gives CDR1 MGHDK, CDR2 SYGVNS. TCRdb keeps only in-frame clones here, not all; method: immunoSEQ multiplex PCR. The table has roughly 80,000 clones, about 90% seen once. The rearrangement links TRBV25-1 to TRBJ1-2; D is perhaps TRBD1 (6 bases). This clonotype originated in a person aged 30 to 69 in good health. Sequenced: naive CD4+ T cells from blood. The subset is: CD45RO-negative CD62L-positive naive CD4 T cells. The CDR3 sequence is CASSEGSGVYGYTF. DNA of the CDR3: TGTGCCAGCAGTGAAGGGTCAGGGGTCTATGGCTACACCTTC.